A single T cell receptor (beta chain) is shown here with its context. The target antigen is unknown. The read terminates 3 residues ahead of where the CDR3 ends, so the germline J gene completes it. Average input was about 1.2 ug genomic DNA for immunoSEQ TCR beta CDR3 amplification. Only in-frame clones appear in the TCRdb table, and some are missing; sequencing was by immunoSEQ multiplex PCR. This table holds 35,000 to 45,000 clones. Per germline, CDR1 SGDLS and CDR2 YYNGEE. The V end lost 4 bases, the J end lost 2 bases, and 8 bases lay between the germline ends. The CDR3 is 13 amino acids. These data belong to a study of T cells in women clearing cervical HPV infection. Study-wide context: Controls' single incident HPV16 infection cleared within 12 months without precancer.

Overall study results and limits: Each sample's T-cell count was unknown, possibly confounding richness. Repertoire richness, not evenness, was significantly elevated in CIN3+ cases versus controls.

This clonotype was sampled from a woman aged 18 to 75 with a cervical HPV16 infection that either progressed to CIN3+ or cleared (not recorded which). This sequence joins TRBV9 and TRBJ2-3; D is uncertain. What was sequenced was blood buffy coat. The sequenced part of the CDR3 DNA is TGTGCCAGCAGCCAGACTCCCACAGATACG. It is translated as CASSQTPTDT. The CDR3 reads in full as CASSQTPTDTQYF.